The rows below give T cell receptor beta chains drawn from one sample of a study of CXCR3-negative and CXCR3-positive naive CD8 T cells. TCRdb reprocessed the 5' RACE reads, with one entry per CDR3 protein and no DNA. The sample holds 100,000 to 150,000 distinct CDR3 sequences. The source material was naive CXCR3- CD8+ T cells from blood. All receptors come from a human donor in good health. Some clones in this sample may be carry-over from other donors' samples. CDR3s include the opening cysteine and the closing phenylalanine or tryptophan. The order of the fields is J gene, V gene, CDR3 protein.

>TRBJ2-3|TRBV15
CATSEVTDTQYF
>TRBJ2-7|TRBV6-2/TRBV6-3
CASKRTDYEQYF
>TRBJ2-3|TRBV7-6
CASSLVLAGQPDTQYF
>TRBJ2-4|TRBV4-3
CASSNRQGKNIQYF
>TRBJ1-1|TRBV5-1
CASSLGWEVNTEAFF
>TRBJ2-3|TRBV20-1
CSARFSDRSTDTQYF
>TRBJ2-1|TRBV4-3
CASSQVPSSYNEQFF
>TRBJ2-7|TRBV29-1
CSVAHSRGLAYEQYF
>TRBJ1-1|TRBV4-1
CASSQEPRLNTEAFF
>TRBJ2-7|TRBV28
CASSPRGYDEQYF
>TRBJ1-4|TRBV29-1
CSVETTTNEKLFF
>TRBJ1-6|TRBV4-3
CASSQNRHGSHSPLHF
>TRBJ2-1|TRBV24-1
CATSDLRQGDEQFF
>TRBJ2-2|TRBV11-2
CASSSPGFSPTGELFF
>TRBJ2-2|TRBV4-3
CASSQDRVHGLNTGELFF
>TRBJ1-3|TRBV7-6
CARGSSSGNTIYF
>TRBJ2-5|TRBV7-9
CASSFSVRLADQETQYF
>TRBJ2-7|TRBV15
CATGRVGGTYEQYF
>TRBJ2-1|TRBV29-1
CSCRIADYNEQFF
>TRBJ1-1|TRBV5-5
CASSSGGAHLEAFF
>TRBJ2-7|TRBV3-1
CASSQDPTPWTYEQYF
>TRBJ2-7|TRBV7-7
CASSLAQGENEQYF
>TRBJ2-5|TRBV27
CASTSPSRGGETQYF
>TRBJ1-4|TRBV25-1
CASSEPYNEKLFF
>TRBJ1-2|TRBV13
CASSQTPGNYGYTF
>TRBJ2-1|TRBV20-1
CSARVPDPDPHDEQFF
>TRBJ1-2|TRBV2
CASSVYSDRNYGYTF
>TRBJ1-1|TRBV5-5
CASSLYTGGLNTEAFF
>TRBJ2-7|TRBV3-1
CASTPGIVAYEQYF
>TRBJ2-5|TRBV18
CASSIDREETQYF
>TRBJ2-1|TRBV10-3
CAISEGTGLHNEQFF
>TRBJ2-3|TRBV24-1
CATSDLAGDGTDTQYF
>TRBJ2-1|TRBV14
CASSLLGGLLSSYNEQFF
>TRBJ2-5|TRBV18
CASSPTRGGQETQYF
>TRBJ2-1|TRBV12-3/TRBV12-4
CASSGGRGMTHYEQFF